This note documents a single T cell receptor (beta chain) sequence. What it binds is not known. V lost 3 bases to trimming and J lost 6 bases, with 6 bases between them. The CDR3 has 11 residues. Germline-derived CDR1 and CDR2 are SGHVS and FQNEAQ. The PCR used 60 Vbeta and 13 Jbeta primers. Only in-frame clones appear in the TCRdb table, and some are missing; sequencing was by immunoSEQ multiplex PCR. Of about 110,000 clones listed, 69% are singletons. Among the donors, all were healthy bone marrow donors. The entry originates in a study of cytomegalovirus exposure and HLA in healthy donors. General study points: It was reported that the classifier diagnosed cytomegalovirus status with high specificity and sensitivity in both the original and validation cohorts. A list of around 150 TCR beta chains associated with cytomegalovirus was given.

This TCR was recovered from a woman aged 70 to 79 in good health and CMV-seropositive. The V call is TRBV7-8, the J call TRBJ2-7; D not resolved. Sequencing used PBMCs. The CDR3 region is CASSFTFEQYF. In DNA, the CDR3 is TGTGCCAGCAGCTTTACTTTCGAGCAGTACTTC.